What follows are 14 T cell receptor beta chains derived from one specimen sequenced in a study of PD-1 blockade in classical Hodgkin lymphoma. Sequencing used immunoSEQ multiplex PCR; TCRdb keeps in-frame clones, though not all of them. The sample lists over 14,000 clones, about 90% seen once, with 5% to 6.5% in the top ten. Time point: newly diagnosed, previously untreated cHL patient sample. Applied to thawed PBMCs, magnetic negative selection was the method used to isolate CD8+ T cells. Source material: CD8+ T cells from blood. Receptors originate from a human donor with classical Hodgkin lymphoma.

CDR3 in amino acids: CASSLGTSGPWGPYNEQFF. The CDR3 DNA is TGTGCCAGCAGCTTAGGGACTAGCGGTCCATGGGGCCCCTACAATGAGCAGTTCTTC. The chain couples TRBV7-9 to TRBJ2-1, with 10 bases that match TRBD2. The germline V gene encodes CDR1 SEHNR and CDR2 FQNEAQ (reference sequence). CDR3 length equals 19 residues. V gave up 1 base and J gave up 2 bases; unmatched junction bases: 11.

The chain is built from TRBV2 and TRBJ2-7; 9 bases fit TRBD2. After removal of 3 bases from V and 5 bases from J, the junction contained 11 bases not matched to a gene. There are 16 residues in the CDR3. Germline loops: CDR1 SNHLY, CDR2 FYNNEI. CDR3 coding DNA: TGTGCCAGCAGTGACAAGCTCCTAGCGGGACGGGACGAGCAGTACTTC. This encodes CASSDKLLAGRDEQYF. The full variable domain, in which reference TRBV2 and TRBJ2-7 provide the parts outside the CDR3, is EPEVTQTPSHQVTQMGQEVILRCVPISNHLYFYWYRQILGQKVEFLVSFYNNEISEKSEIFDDQFSVERPDGSNFTLKIRSTKLEDSAMYFCASSDKLLAGRDEQYFGPGTRLTVT.

As DNA, the CDR3 is TGTGCCTGGAGTGAGTTCGGCTACGAGCAGTACGTC. The encoded protein is CAWSEFGYEQYV. The chain employs TRBV30 and TRBJ2-7; D not certain. V dropped 1 base and J dropped 3 bases, with 7 bases sitting between them. The germline CDR1 and CDR2 sequences are GTSNPN and SVGIG (reference sequence). This CDR3 region has 12 residues.

The chain employs TRBV2 and TRBJ1-2, with D perhaps matching TRBD1 (5 bases). CDR1 is SNHLY, CDR2 FYNNEI, per germline. V was clipped by 1 base and J by 4 bases, with 13 bases between them. The CDR3 has 15 residues. CDR3 sequence reads: CASSEGGERGYGYTF. The CDR3 DNA follows: TGTGCCAGCAGTGAAGGAGGGGAAAGGGGCTATGGCTACACCTTC.

The CDR3 DNA follows: TGTGCCAGTAGTATGGTGGGTGGGAGTAGTGAGCAGTTCTTC. This gives the protein CASSMVGGSSEQFF. The chain couples TRBV19 to TRBJ2-1, with a weak D call TRBD2 (5 bases). The CDR3 sequence is 14 residues long. The ends were cut back, 3 bases at V and 9 bases at J, with 15 bases in the middle. Looked up from germline, CDR1 is LNHDA and CDR2 is SQIVND (reference sequence).

The genes are TRBV2 and TRBJ2-1; 7 nucleotides match TRBD1. V shed 4 bases, J shed 7 bases, and the junction held 4 bases outside the gene matches. CDR1 is SNHLY and CDR2 is FYNNEI in the germline V gene. CDR3 length equals 13 residues. Written as DNA, the CDR3 is TGTGCCAGCAGTGGACAGGGCGCGAATGAGCAGTTCTTC. This translates into CASSGQGANEQFF.

The chain uses TRBV27 and TRBJ2-3; TRBD2 matches 7 bases. J gave up 1 base and V 2 bases, and 6 bases lay outside the gene matches. The CDR3 contains 16 residues. Germline V gives CDR1 MNHEY, CDR2 SMNVEV (reference sequence). CDR3 DNA sequence: TGTGCCAGCAGTTTAGTACTAGGACTAGGCACAGATACGCAGTATTTT. It is translated as CASSLVLGLGTDTQYF.

The chain employs TRBV27 and TRBJ2-1; D remains unclear. V gave up 0 bases and J gave up 10 bases, with 16 bases separating them. Germline loops: CDR1 MNHEY, CDR2 SMNVEV (reference sequence). The CDR3 length is 15 residues. The CDR3 here is CASSLSPSGVQEQFF. The CDR3 DNA sequence: TGTGCCAGCAGTTTATCCCCTAGTGGGGTGCAGGAGCAGTTCTTC.

This chain connects TRBV5-1 to TRBJ1-1; tentative D call: TRBD1 (6 bases). CDR3 size: 15 residues. The germline V and J ends were trimmed by 4 bases and 0 bases, with 13 bases remaining between them. Germline assignment: CDR1 SGHRS and CDR2 YFSETQ. This CDR3 reads CASSVTQGMNTEAFF. The CDR3 DNA reads TGCGCCAGCAGCGTAACACAGGGCATGAACACTGAAGCTTTCTTT.

The J gene is TRBJ2-5, the V gene TRBV11-2, with a weak D call TRBD1 (6 bases). V lost 1 base to trimming and J lost 4 bases, with 10 bases between them. The CDR3 contains 14 residues. Germline lookup yields CDR1 SGHAT and CDR2 FQNNGV. CDR3 region: CASSLVGGRETQYF. CDR3 DNA: TGTGCCAGCAGCTTAGTTGGGGGCCGAGAGACCCAGTACTTC.

The chain combines TRBV11-2 with TRBJ2-1; the match to TRBD2 covers 12 bases. Germline V gene data show CDR1 as SGHAT and CDR2 as FQNNGV. V shed 4 bases and J 8 bases; nucleotides not matched to a gene: 9. The CDR3 is 16 residues long. CDR3 sequence reads: CASSSRLAGESDEQFF. CDR3 sequence (DNA): TGTGCCAGCAGCTCCAGACTAGCGGGGGAGTCGGATGAGCAGTTCTTC. Using reference TRBV11-2 and TRBJ2-1 for the parts outside the CDR3, the full variable domain is EAGVAQSPRYKIIEKRQSVAFWCNPISGHATLYWYQQILGQGPKLLIQFQNNGVVDDSQLPKDRFSAERLKGVDSTLKIQPAKLEDSAVYLCASSSRLAGESDEQFFGPGTRLTVL.

The chain links TRBV27 to TRBJ2-7; tentatively, D is TRBD1 or TRBD2 (7 bases each). The CDR3 is made up of 14 amino acids. V was cut by 2 bases and J by 6 bases, with 14 bases left in between. From germline, CDR1 is MNHEY and CDR2 SMNVEV (reference sequence). The CDR3 loop reads CASSLNRGGGEQYV. The CDR3, as DNA: TGTGCCAGCAGTTTAAACAGGGGAGGGGGCGAGCAGTACGTC.

In this sample, this clone turned up once. This chain joins TRBV27 and TRBJ2-1; D is possibly TRBD1 or TRBD2 (5 bases each). V lost 0 bases and J 7 bases, leaving 16 bases between the germline ends. From germline, CDR1 is MNHEY and CDR2 SMNVEV (reference sequence). The CDR3 has 16 amino acids. CDR3 in amino acids: CASSLSVGEFGNEQFF. CDR3 DNA sequence: TGTGCCAGCAGTTTATCGGTGGGGGAGTTCGGGAATGAGCAGTTCTTC.

The chain links TRBV29-1 to TRBJ1-1; D not certain. CDR3 length: 12 amino acids. V lost 7 bases to trimming and J lost 3 bases, with 12 bases between them. Germline CDR1 reads SQVTM; CDR2 reads ANQGSEA. This CDR3 reads CSDWQSDTEAFF. The CDR3 DNA reads as TGCAGCGACTGGCAGTCCGACACTGAAGCTTTCTTT.